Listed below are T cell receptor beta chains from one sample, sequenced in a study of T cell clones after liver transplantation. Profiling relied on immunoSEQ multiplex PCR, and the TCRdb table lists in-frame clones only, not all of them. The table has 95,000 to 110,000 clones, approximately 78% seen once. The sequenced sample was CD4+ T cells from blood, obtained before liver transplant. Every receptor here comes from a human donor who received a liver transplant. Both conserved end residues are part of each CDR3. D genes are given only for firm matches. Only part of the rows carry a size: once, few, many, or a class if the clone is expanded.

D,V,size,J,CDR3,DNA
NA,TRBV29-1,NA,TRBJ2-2,CSITTGPGELFF,TGCAGCATCACCACAGGGCCCGGGGAGCTGTTTTTT
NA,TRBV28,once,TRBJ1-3,CASSLPGRIRSSGNTIYF,TGTGCCAGCAGTTTACCGGGCAGGATTAGGAGCTCTGGAAACACCATATATTTT
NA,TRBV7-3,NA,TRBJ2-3,CASSSTTSSTDTQYF,TGTGCCAGCAGCTCGACTACGTCAAGCACAGATACGCAGTATTTT
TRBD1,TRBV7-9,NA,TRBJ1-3,CASSPEGQGFTGNTIYF,TGTGCCAGCAGCCCAGAGGGACAGGGGTTCACTGGAAACACCATATATTTT
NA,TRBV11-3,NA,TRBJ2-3,CASSPTGLSTDTQYF,TGTGCCAGCAGTCCCACAGGCCTCTCCACAGATACGCAGTATTTT
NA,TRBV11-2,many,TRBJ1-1,CASSLQNTEAFF,TGTGCCAGCAGCTTACAGAACACTGAAGCTTTCTTT
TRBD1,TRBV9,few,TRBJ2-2,CASSVGAGTGDTGELFF,TGTGCCAGCAGCGTGGGGGCCGGGACAGGGGACACCGGGGAGCTGTTTTTT
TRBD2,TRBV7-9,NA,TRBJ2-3,CASSPPGGGRASTDTQYF,TGTGCCAGCAGCCCCCCCGGGGGAGGGAGGGCCAGCACAGATACGCAGTATTTT
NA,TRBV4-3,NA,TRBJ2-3,CASSQEGGVGLTDTQYF,TGCGCCAGCAGCCAAGAAGGGGGGGTTGGCCTTACAGATACGCAGTATTTT
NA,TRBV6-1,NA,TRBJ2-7,CASSALTLGRSYEQYF,TGTGCCAGCAGTGCGTTAACCCTCGGTCGCTCCTACGAGCAGTACTTC
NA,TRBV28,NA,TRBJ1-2,CASSFVGAGGYTF,TGTGCCAGCAGTTTCGTGGGGGCAGGGGGCTACACCTTC
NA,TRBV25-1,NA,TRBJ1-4,CASSEGIGLFF,TGTGCCAGCAGTGAAGGAATCGGACTGTTTTTT
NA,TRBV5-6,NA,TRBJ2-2,CASSLGQGGLRTGELFF,TGTGCCAGCAGCTTGGGACAGGGAGGACTCCGCACCGGGGAGCTGTTTTTT
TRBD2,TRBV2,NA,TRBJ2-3,CASSDWNGLGTDTQYF,TGTGCCAGCAGTGACTGGAACGGACTAGGCACAGATACGCAGTATTTT
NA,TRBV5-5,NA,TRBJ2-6,CASSSAPRLGGANVLTF,TGTGCCAGCAGCTCCGCTCCCAGACTCGGGGGGGCCAACGTCCTGACTTTC
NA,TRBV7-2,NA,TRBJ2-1,CASSLAGRGMSNEQFF,TGTGCCAGCAGCTTAGCGGGACGGGGGATGAGCAATGAGCAGTTCTTC
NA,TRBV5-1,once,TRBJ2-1,CASQGDSYNEQFF,TGCGCCAGCCAGGGTGACTCCTACAATGAGCAGTTCTTC
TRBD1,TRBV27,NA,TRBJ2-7,CASSLVGQGAYEQYF,TGTGCCAGCAGTTTGGTTGGGCAGGGGGCCTACGAGCAGTACTTC
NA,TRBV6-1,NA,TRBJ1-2,CASSETTGPNYGYTF,TGTGCCAGCAGTGAAACCACAGGGCCTAACTATGGCTACACCTTC
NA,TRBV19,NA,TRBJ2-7,CASSKGARSYEQYF,TGTGCCAGTAGTAAGGGAGCCCGGAGCTACGAGCAGTACTTC
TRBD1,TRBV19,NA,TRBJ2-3,CASSTRQGVLSDTQYF,TGTGCCAGTAGTACCCGACAGGGGGTCCTATCAGATACGCAGTATTTT
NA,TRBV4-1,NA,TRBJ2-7,CASSQPPYEQYF,TGCGCCAGCAGCCAGCCCCCCTACGAGCAGTACTTC
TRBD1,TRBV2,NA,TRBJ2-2,CASQTGGSAGELFF,TGTGCCAGCCAGACAGGGGGATCAGCCGGGGAGCTGTTTTTT
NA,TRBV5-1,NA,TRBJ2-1,CASRSTPGAQGEQFF,TGCGCCAGCAGGTCGACTCCGGGAGCCCAGGGTGAGCAGTTCTTC
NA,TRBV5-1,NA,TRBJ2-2,CASRTGETSNTGELFF,TGCGCCAGCAGAACAGGAGAGACCTCGAACACCGGGGAGCTGTTTTTT
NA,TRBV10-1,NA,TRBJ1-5,CASSVTRTQGNQPQHF,TGCGCCAGCAGTGTTACCAGGACCCAGGGCAATCAGCCCCAGCATTTT
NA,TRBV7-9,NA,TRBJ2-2,CASSRRTGDTGELFF,TGTGCCAGCAGCCGACGAACCGGGGACACCGGGGAGCTGTTTTTT
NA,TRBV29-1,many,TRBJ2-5,CSADLYQETQYF,TGCAGCGCGGACCTGTACCAAGAGACCCAGTACTTC
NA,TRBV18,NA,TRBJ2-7,CASSLKQAYEQYF,TGTGCCAGCTCACTAAAACAAGCCTACGAGCAGTACTTC